The entry that follows covers one T cell receptor beta chain sequence. Its antigen remains unidentified. The data were obtained in a study of cytomegalovirus exposure and HLA in healthy donors. Per the germline V gene, CDR1 is ENHRY and CDR2 is SYGVKD. J gave up 9 bases and V 2 bases, and 10 bases lay outside the gene matches. This CDR3 has 17 residues. Primers: 60 Vbeta forward and 13 Jbeta reverse. Method: immunoSEQ multiplex PCR; TCRdb's copy keeps in-frame clones and lacks some. This table holds 200,000 to 250,000 clones, 76% found once. Study-level results: High specificity and sensitivity for cytomegalovirus status were reported for the classifier.

The rearrangement joins TRBV10-3 to TRBJ2-1; 13 positions match TRBD2. Sequences were obtained from PBMCs. The receptor's source is a man between 18 and 29 years old in good health and CMV-seronegative. CDR3 coding DNA: TGTGCCATCAGTGAGAACGGACTAGCGGGAGTATTCGGTGAGCAGTTCTTC. Protein: CAISENGLAGVFGEQFF.